The subject of this entry is one T cell receptor (beta chain). The CDR3 sequence is 14 residues long. Between the trimmed V and J ends, which lost 1 base and 1 base, there was a span of 5 bases. The germline V gene encodes CDR1 PRHDT and CDR2 FYEKMQ (reference sequence). These data are taken from a study of T cells after somatic rescue of genetic block. The assay was immunoSEQ multiplex PCR, and TCRdb's table has in-frame clones only and misses some. The sample includes 68,000 or so clones, 85% to 95% of them seen just once. This TCR came from a man in his forties or fifties. The specimen was peripheral blood mononuclear cells (PBMCs). V is TRBV13 and J is TRBJ2-4; D is ambiguous. The CDR3 DNA follows: TGTGCCAGCAGCTTAGAAGGGGCCAAAAACATTCAGTACTTC. Amino acids: CASSLEGAKNIQYF.